The T cell receptor (beta chain) described here comes from a study of tumor-infiltrating lymphocytes in primary liver carcinoma. V was cut by 5 bases and J by 6 bases, with 12 bases left in between. From germline, CDR1 is DFQATT and CDR2 SNEGSKA (reference sequence). This CDR3 has 12 residues. The researchers produced TCR beta cDNA from roughly 500 ng total RNA with a constant-region primer. Libraries of TCR beta came from three nested multiplex PCR rounds with slightly modified ARM-PCR. PCR rounds one and two used TRBV1-TRBV30 forward primers with a C-beta reverse primer for around 9 cycles each. Using its own MiXCR run on the multiplex PCR reads, TCRdb lists one record per CDR3 protein. The sample yields more than 45,000 distinct CDR3 sequences, 60% to 75% seen once. It was from approximately 20-30 mg of unsorted bulk tissue that RNA and DNA were co-extracted.

V gene TRBV20-1 combines with J gene TRBJ2-3; D is unclear. Material: liver tumor tissue from sampling region 3. As for subset: tumor region T3, left-lateral pole. This receptor was identified in a man between 35 and 55 years old with primary liver carcinoma and hepatitis B virus infection. As DNA, the CDR3 is TGCAGTGCTTCCTTACTGGGGGATACGCAGTATTTT. Its translation: CSASLLGDTQYF.